Listed below are T cell receptor beta chains from one sample, sequenced in a study of beta chain features in type 1 diabetes. TCRdb's table, derived via immunoSEQ multiplex PCR, lists solely in-frame clones and lacks some. This sample has 600,000 to 700,000 clones, with roughly 12% found just once. Sample: naive CD4+ T cells from blood. These receptors were obtained from a man between 25 and 39 years old with type 1 diabetes. The CDR3 runs from the conserved cysteine through the conserved F or W. The order of the fields is J gene, V gene, CDR3 protein.

TRBJ1-5,TRBV19,CASSVDRVGGNQPQHF
TRBJ2-7,TRBV14,CASSQGDGPYEQYF
TRBJ2-3,TRBV10-3,CAVAGTSTDTQYF
TRBJ2-6,TRBV5-1,CASSSEAGANVLTF
TRBJ2-7,TRBV28,CASRGLTIEQYF
TRBJ2-3,TRBV9,CASSSQPTEADTQYF
TRBJ2-1,TRBV6-6,CASSAPGLAYNEQFF
TRBJ1-1,TRBV18,CASSPLGEGNTEAFF
TRBJ1-1,TRBV7-2,CASSLAGNTEAFF
TRBJ2-3,TRBV4-2,CASSRWTSGGAKARTDTQYF
TRBJ2-2,TRBV30,CAWRTGLAGNTGELFF
TRBJ2-7,TRBV4-1,CASSQADRSSYEQYF
TRBJ1-2,TRBV10-3,CAISESTRNYGYTF
TRBJ2-5,TRBV7-9,CASSLDLREETQYF
TRBJ2-3,TRBV6-5,CASSYEGRSTDTQYF
TRBJ1-6,TRBV5-6,CASSSLGSPLHF
TRBJ2-1,TRBV5-1,CASSLGTDYNEQFF
TRBJ2-7,TRBV18,CASSAGTGVSYEQYF
TRBJ2-2,TRBV11-2,CASSFAGSTGELFF
TRBJ2-7,TRBV5-1,CASSPLLAGGYEQYF
TRBJ1-2,TRBV7-2,CASSPPGNLYGYTF
TRBJ2-7,TRBV28,CASSLYQGGTYEQYF
TRBJ2-5,TRBV7-2,CASSLMASGGETQYF
TRBJ1-2,TRBV9,CASSVEVQNYGYTF
TRBJ1-2,TRBV4-3,CASSQDTQRTLYGYTF
TRBJ1-2,TRBV29-1,CSVSTRRVTAGLIGYTF
TRBJ1-3,TRBV19,CASISQVDSGNTIYF
TRBJ1-1,TRBV6-6,CANPEGHEAFF
TRBJ2-3,TRBV30,CAWSVRGAPRDTQYF
TRBJ1-2,TRBV25-1,CASSQGAYGYTF
TRBJ2-3,TRBV7-8,CASSLRGGRDTQYF
TRBJ2-3,TRBV14,CASSRRTGVTDTQYF
TRBJ1-5,TRBV27,CASSPPGWRQPQHF
TRBJ1-1,TRBV4-2,CASSRTGNTEAFF
TRBJ1-1,TRBV25-1,CASSEWQGEFKAFF
TRBJ2-3,TRBV9,CASSSVPGTDTQYF
TRBJ2-5,TRBV7-2,CASSLVEQETQYF
TRBJ2-3,TRBV10-3,CAISRATNTDTQYF
TRBJ2-3,TRBV6-5,CASRRDLSTDTQYF
TRBJ1-1,TRBV5-8,CASSHNRDTEAFF
TRBJ2-1,TRBV10-1,CASSEGTGVRNEQFF
TRBJ2-7,TRBV6-6,CASSWASSYEQYF
TRBJ1-2,TRBV29-1,CSVEGVERGYTF
TRBJ2-3,TRBV7-3,CASSPTSTDTQYF
TRBJ2-3,TRBV9,CASSVGGPWDTQYF
TRBJ1-2,TRBV7-3,CASSLYGTISGYTF
TRBJ2-3,TRBV9,CASSEGIRATDTQYF
TRBJ2-7,TRBV5-6,CASSHWDSTYEQYF
TRBJ1-2,TRBV27,CASSLNPQVQTGGYTF
TRBJ1-1,TRBV2,CASSDQTGGNTEAFF